A selection of T cell receptor beta chains follows, all from one sample in a study of cytomegalovirus exposure and HLA in healthy donors. Sequencing was performed with immunoSEQ multiplex PCR; in TCRdb, only in-frame clones are kept and a portion is missing. Among 200,000 to 250,000 clones listed, about 80% were seen once. Sequenced sample: PBMCs. All receptors come from a woman aged 60-70 years in good health and CMV-seropositive. The CDR3 runs from the conserved cysteine through the conserved F or W. A D gene is named only where the DNA matches it firmly. A row's size may be missing; if present it is once, few, many or a size class.

d_gene,abundance,v_gene,j_gene,len,CDR3aa,CDR3nt
NA,NA,TRBV4-2,TRBJ2-5,16,CASSQVRSEAKETQYF,TGTGCCAGCAGCCAAGTAAGATCGGAGGCTAAAGAGACCCAGTACTTC
NA,NA,TRBV30,TRBJ2-4,14,CAWSVGGNKNIQYF,TGTGCCTGGAGTGTTGGGGGGAACAAAAACATTCAGTACTTC
NA,NA,TRBV15,TRBJ2-5,16,CATSRGGQAGRETQYF,TGTGCCACCAGCAGGGGGGGACAGGCCGGGAGGGAGACCCAGTACTTC
NA,once,TRBV5-1,TRBJ1-3,15,CASSLVGASQNTIYF,TGCGCCAGCAGCTTGGTGGGGGCCTCCCAAAACACCATATATTTT
TRBD1,NA,TRBV4-2,TRBJ1-3,17,CASSRRAQGVTGNTIYF,TGTGCCAGCAGCCGGCGCGCACAGGGGGTGACAGGAAACACCATATATTTT
TRBD2,NA,TRBV7-2,TRBJ2-4,18,CASSLEGLAGARGNIQYF,TGTGCCAGCAGCTTAGAGGGACTAGCGGGGGCCCGGGGAAACATTCAGTACTTC
TRBD2,NA,TRBV27,TRBJ2-5,17,CASSRTSGGAGQETQYF,TGTGCCAGCAGTAGGACTAGCGGGGGGGCGGGGCAAGAGACCCAGTACTTC
TRBD2,NA,TRBV7-2,TRBJ2-7,15,CASSLGEGSFYEQYF,TGTGCCAGCAGCTTAGGGGAGGGGTCTTTCTACGAGCAGTACTTC
NA,NA,TRBV7-2,TRBJ2-7,13,CASRLDWGGEQYF,TGTGCCAGCAGACTGGACTGGGGTGGGGAGCAGTACTTC
TRBD1,NA,TRBV19,TRBJ1-5,15,CASSQGQGSNQPQHF,TGTGCCAGTAGTCAGGGACAGGGAAGCAATCAGCCCCAGCATTTT
TRBD2,NA,TRBV9,TRBJ2-1,15,CASSVVAGGQNEQFF,TGTGCCAGCAGCGTAGTGGCGGGGGGGCAGAATGAGCAGTTCTTC
TRBD1,NA,TRBV7-2,TRBJ2-5,15,CASSLLGTGEETQYF,TGTGCCAGCAGCCTGTTAGGGACAGGGGAAGAGACCCAGTACTTC
NA,few,TRBV6-1,TRBJ1-3,19,CASSERRTPGGFSGNTIYF,TGTGCCAGCAGTGAACGTCGGACACCGGGGGGATTCTCTGGAAACACCATATATTTT
NA,NA,TRBV19,TRBJ1-4,16,CASLAQGTATNEKLFF,TGTGCCAGTCTGGCCCAGGGGACCGCAACTAATGAAAAACTGTTTTTT
TRBD1,few,TRBV5-4,TRBJ1-1,13,CASSLGQDGEAFF,TGTGCCAGCAGCTTAGGACAGGACGGTGAAGCTTTCTTT
TRBD1,NA,TRBV28,TRBJ1-6,17,CASLDRGQVFRNSPLHF,TGTGCCAGCCTCGACCGGGGACAGGTCTTTCGGAATTCACCCCTCCACTTT
NA,once,TRBV7-2,TRBJ2-5,14,CASSKGPAGETQYF,TGTGCCAGCAGCAAGGGCCCGGCGGGGGAGACCCAGTACTTC
TRBD1,once,TRBV5-4,TRBJ2-7,18,CASSYPTSPGQGAGEQYF,TGTGCCAGCAGCTACCCCACTTCCCCGGGACAGGGGGCCGGAGAGCAGTACTTC
TRBD1,NA,TRBV4-3,TRBJ1-2,16,CASSRTGTEGAKGYTF,TGCGCCAGCAGCCGAACCGGGACAGAAGGGGCTAAGGGCTACACCTTC
TRBD1,NA,TRBV28,TRBJ2-3,14,CASSSTGAVDTQYF,TGTGCCAGCAGCTCCACAGGGGCTGTAGATACGCAGTATTTT
NA,NA,TRBV19,TRBJ1-2,15,CASSILGQGLYGYTF,TGTGCCAGTAGTATTCTCGGGCAGGGACTCTATGGCTACACCTTC
NA,once,TRBV11-2,TRBJ2-3,16,CASSLEISEISDTQYF,TGTGCCAGCAGCTTAGAGATTAGCGAGATTTCAGATACGCAGTATTTT
TRBD2,few,TRBV5-1,TRBJ2-1,17,CASSSGEQREIMNEQFF,TGCGCCAGCAGCTCCGGGGAGCAGCGGGAGATCATGAATGAGCAGTTCTTC
TRBD1,NA,TRBV7-9,TRBJ1-1,15,CASSLGDRGGTEAFF,TGTGCCAGCAGCTTAGGGGACAGGGGCGGTACTGAAGCTTTCTTT
TRBD1,NA,TRBV30,TRBJ1-5,15,CAWNHRGGANQPQHF,TGTGCCTGGAATCACAGGGGTGGTGCGAATCAGCCCCAGCATTTT
NA,NA,TRBV30,TRBJ1-2,12,CAWRETGYGYTF,TGTGCCTGGAGGGAGACAGGCTATGGCTACACCTTC
NA,NA,TRBV5-1,TRBJ2-2,15,CASSLGGANTGELFF,TGCGCCAGCAGCTTGGGGGGGGCGAACACCGGGGAGCTGTTTTTT
NA,NA,TRBV6-1,TRBJ1-2,14,CASSEEGQTYGYTF,TGTGCCAGCAGTGAAGAGGGGCAGACCTATGGCTACACCTTC
TRBD1,few,TRBV7-9,TRBJ2-7,15,CASSLGGRTGSEQYF,TGTGCCAGCAGCCTCGGCGGCAGGACAGGGAGCGAGCAGTACTTC
TRBD1,NA,TRBV19,TRBJ1-5,14,CASMGTGGVQPQHF,TGTGCCAGTATGGGGACAGGGGGCGTTCAGCCCCAGCATTTT
NA,NA,TRBV5-6,TRBJ2-4,14,CASSLASVRNIQYF,TGTGCCAGCAGCTTGGCTAGCGTCAGAAACATTCAGTACTTC
NA,NA,TRBV7-3,TRBJ2-1,14,CASSLGQGNNEQFF,TGTGCCAGCAGCTTAGGGCAGGGCAACAATGAGCAGTTCTTC
NA,NA,TRBV28,TRBJ1-1,17,CASSFGRWLGQNTEAFF,TGTGCCAGCAGTTTCGGACGGTGGTTGGGGCAGAACACTGAAGCTTTCTTT
NA,NA,TRBV18,TRBJ2-7,13,CASSLGTPPEQYF,TGTGCCAGCTCACTTGGGACACCCCCCGAGCAGTACTTC
TRBD1,NA,TRBV7-8,TRBJ2-7,14,CASSSGQGSYEQYF,TGTGCCAGCAGCTCAGGACAGGGTTCCTACGAGCAGTACTTC
NA,NA,TRBV25-1,TRBJ1-2,14,CASSEWQSPYGYTF,TGTGCCAGCAGTGAATGGCAGTCTCCCTATGGCTACACCTTC
NA,NA,TRBV5-1,TRBJ2-7,14,CASSLGQSSYEQYF,TGCGCCAGCAGCCTTGGACAGAGCTCCTACGAGCAGTACTTC
NA,NA,TRBV19,TRBJ1-1,14,CASSRRGPNTEAFF,TGTGCCAGTAGTAGGCGGGGTCCGAACACTGAAGCTTTCTTT
NA,NA,TRBV6-1,TRBJ2-2,15,CASSRQRWDTGELFF,TGTGCCAGCAGCCGACAGAGGTGGGACACCGGGGAGCTGTTTTTT